This entry concerns a single TCR beta chain. Its antigen remains unidentified. Generated by immunoSEQ multiplex PCR, the TCRdb table keeps only in-frame clones and is missing some. Among about 5,600 clones listed, roughly 79% were seen once. The data stem from a study of T cell clonotyping in hematopoietic cell transplantation. Blood collection times were about day -28 and days 30, 100, 180 posttransplant. Study-level points and caveats: Cells were unsorted, so CD4 and CD8 contributions were not separated. At the given depth, recipient repertoires were over 95% de novo clonotypes.

Here the sequenced sample was peripheral blood mononuclear cells, taken 100 days after allogeneic stem cell transplant. This TCR came from a male patient aged 60 to 75 who had an allogeneic stem cell transplant, so T cells may come from the graft donor. Some clones in this sample may be carry-over from other donors' samples.

CDR3 region: CASTEGAVPSYGYTF. The CDR3 DNA reads as TGTGCCAGCACCGAGGGGGCAGTTCCCTCTTATGGCTACACCTTC. The J gene is TRBJ1-2, the V gene TRBV11-2; 7 nucleotides align to TRBD1. There are 15 residues in the CDR3. V gave up 7 bases and J gave up 5 bases; unmatched junction bases: 13. Germline-derived CDR1 and CDR2 are SGHAT and FQNNGV.